A selection of T cell receptor beta chains follows, all from one sample in a study of T cell changes during pregnancy in multiple sclerosis. The table came from immunoSEQ multiplex PCR; TCRdb's copy has only in-frame clones and leaves some out. This table holds approximately 30,000 clones, about 87% found once. Material: CD8+ T cells from peripheral blood mononuclear cells, obtained in the first trimester of pregnancy. The receptors here all came from a female donor with multiple sclerosis, enrolled in a pregnancy study. Both conserved end residues are part of each CDR3. Fields, in order: clone size, D gene, J gene, V gene, CDR3 DNA, CDR3 protein. The D gene is left open where the match is weak. Only part of the rows carry a size: once, few, many, or a class if the clone is expanded.

NA | TRBD1 | TRBJ2-7 | TRBV5-1 | TGCGCCAGCAGCGTAAAGACAGGGTTCTACGAGCAGTACTTC | CASSVKTGFYEQYF
NA | NA | TRBJ1-3 | TRBV6-5 | TGTGCCAGCAGTAAGGAGGGACGAAACACCATATATTTT | CASSKEGRNTIYF
NA | TRBD1 | TRBJ1-1 | TRBV19 | TGTGCCAGTAGGGGCAGGGGGCTTCCTGAAGCTTTCTTT | CASRGRGLPEAFF
NA | NA | TRBJ1-4 | TRBV7-6 | TGTGCCAGCAGCTTAGTAAGTCAGGGGCGAGGAGAAAAACTGTTTTTT | CASSLVSQGRGEKLFF
NA | TRBD2 | TRBJ2-1 | TRBV7-2 | TGTGCCAGCAGCGTAGCGGGAGGGCCCCCCAATGAGCAGTTCTTC | CASSVAGGPPNEQFF
NA | TRBD1 | TRBJ2-2 | TRBV9 | TGTGCCAGCAGCGTAGAGCGTGCGGGACAGGGTTGGACCGGGGAGCTGTTTTTT | CASSVERAGQGWTGELFF
NA | TRBD1 | TRBJ2-7 | TRBV5-8 | TGTGCCAGCAGCTCCCCCAAGGACAGGGGGTCGTACGAGCAGTACTTC | CASSSPKDRGSYEQYF
NA | NA | TRBJ2-2 | TRBV9 | TGTGCCAGCAGCGTCGGTACCGGGGAGCTGTTTTTT | CASSVGTGELFF
NA | NA | TRBJ1-3 | TRBV28 | TGTGCCAGCAGTCGCCGTAGTGAAGGGGCCGGAAACACCATATATTTT | CASSRRSEGAGNTIYF
NA | TRBD1 | TRBJ2-5 | TRBV27 | TGTGCCAGCAGTTTTTCGTGGGGACAGAAAGAGACCCAGTACTTC | CASSFSWGQKETQYF
NA | TRBD2 | TRBJ2-7 | TRBV27 | TGTGCCAGCACTACAAGCGGGGGGCTCTACGAGCAGTACTTC | CASTTSGGLYEQYF
NA | TRBD2 | TRBJ2-1 | TRBV25-1 | TGTGCCAGCAGTGAATTAGGGACTAGCATCAATGAGCAGTTCTTC | CASSELGTSINEQFF
NA | NA | TRBJ2-1 | TRBV5-8 | TGTGCCAGCAGCTTGGGGGGACTTTTATCCTACAATGAGCAGTTCTTC | CASSLGGLLSYNEQFF
NA | NA | TRBJ2-3 | TRBV6-5 | TGTGCCAGCAGTTACAGCGGAGGGGTCCCAGATACGCAGTATTTT | CASSYSGGVPDTQYF
NA | NA | TRBJ2-7 | TRBV14 | TGTGCCAGCAGCCAAGACAAACAGGCCGAGCAGTACTTC | CASSQDKQAEQYF
NA | NA | TRBJ1-1 | TRBV10-3 | TGTGCCATCAGTGAGACGACAGTATCGAACACTGAAGCTTTCTTT | CAISETTVSNTEAFF
NA | NA | TRBJ2-7 | TRBV27 | TGTGCCAGCAGTTTAAAACAGTCAAGCTCCTACGAGCAGTACTTC | CASSLKQSSSYEQYF
NA | TRBD1 | TRBJ2-7 | TRBV30 | TGTGCCTGGGAAGGGACAGGGGTTAACTACGAGCAGTACTTC | CAWEGTGVNYEQYF
NA | TRBD1 | TRBJ1-3 | TRBV2 | TGTGCCAGCACTAACCCGGACAGGGTGGGAGACACCATATATTTT | CASTNPDRVGDTIYF
NA | TRBD2 | TRBJ2-3 | TRBV19 | TGTGCCAGTAGGAGCTCGGGACTAGCTCTAGACGGGGATACGCAGTATTTT | CASRSSGLALDGDTQYF
NA | NA | TRBJ2-7 | TRBV6-5 | TGTGCCAGCAGCCCGGATTCGAGCGGGTCCTACGAGCAGTACTTC | CASSPDSSGSYEQYF
few | NA | TRBJ2-1 | TRBV7-3 | TGTGCCAGCAGCTTCTCGGGGGGCCACTTTGAGCAGTTCTTC | CASSFSGGHFEQFF
once | TRBD2 | TRBJ2-2 | TRBV19 | TGTGCCAGTAGTTCCCCGGGGAGGGACACCGGGGAGCTGTTTTTT | CASSSPGRDTGELFF
once | NA | TRBJ2-5 | TRBV5-4 | TGTGCCAGCAGCCAACCGGGCGGGGGGACAGATAAACAAGAGACCCAGTACTTC | CASSQPGGGTDKQETQYF
NA | NA | TRBJ2-7 | TRBV29-1 | TGCAGCGTTGAAATGGTAGGCTGGGACACCTACGAGCAGTACTTC | CSVEMVGWDTYEQYF
NA | NA | TRBJ1-3 | TRBV7-9 | TGTGCCAGCAGCCTTTGGACTAACCCTGGAAACACCATATATTTT | CASSLWTNPGNTIYF
NA | NA | TRBJ2-2 | TRBV7-9 | TGTGCCAGCAACTTTAGGGGCGGGGAGCTGTTTTTT | CASNFRGGELFF